A single sample gave rise to the 21 T cell receptor beta chains below, sequenced in a study of T-cell memory formation after mild COVID-19. TCRdb redid the calling of the 5' RACE reads with MiXCR, one entry per CDR3 protein. The sample lists 400,000 to 500,000 distinct CDR3 sequences; roughly 20% were seen once. Sequenced: PBMCs or a T cell subset sorted from them (not recorded which). The receptors originated from an adult woman who had mild COVID-19 (a few samples of this study predate the infection). Cell type and time point are not known.

This clonotype was counted a few times. The chain employs TRBV27 and TRBJ2-7, with D possibly TRBD1 on 6 matching bases. The CDR3 is made up of 13 amino acids. In germline, CDR1 is MNHEY, CDR2 SMNVEV (reference sequence). V gave up 8 bases and J gave up 0 bases, with 11 bases separating them. CDR3 DNA: TGTGCCAGCCAGTTACAGGGCTCCTACGAGCAGTACTTC. Translated: CASQLQGSYEQYF.

This clonotype was picked up a small number of times. This sequence joins TRBV10-3 and TRBJ2-3; D ambiguous. There are 15 residues in the CDR3. From germline, CDR1 is ENHRY and CDR2 SYGVKD. V shed 8 bases and J shed 1 base, with 16 bases lying between them. CDR3 amino acids: CAIAWGNARTDTQYF. As DNA, the CDR3 is TGTGCCATCGCGTGGGGAAATGCGCGCACAGATACGCAGTATTTT.

This clonotype was seen only a few times. The CDR3 nucleotides are TGTGCCACGGAGGGACTAGCGGGAGGGTATACGCAGTATTTT. Its protein product is CATEGLAGGYTQYF. The chain joins TRBV24-1 to TRBJ2-3, with 16 bases identical to TRBD2. This CDR3 region has 14 residues. J was trimmed by 7 bases and V by 10 bases; bases with no gene match: 4. Germline loops: CDR1 KGHDR, CDR2 SFDVKD.

The chain uses TRBV3-1 and TRBJ2-1, with D perhaps TRBD1 (6 bases). CDR1 is LGHDT, CDR2 YNNKEL, per germline (reference sequence). V was cut by 0 bases and J by 8 bases, with 11 bases left in between. This CDR3 has 14 residues. The CDR3 protein is CASSQDFRGDEQFF. The CDR3 DNA follows: TGTGCCAGCAGCCAAGATTTCAGGGGCGATGAGCAGTTCTTC.

This rearrangement joins TRBV20-1 to TRBJ2-3, with 9 bases lining up with TRBD2. The CDR3 runs to 22 residues. The V gene's germline CDR1 is DFQATT and CDR2 SNEGSKA (reference sequence). After removal of 0 bases from V and 1 base from J, the junction contained 23 bases not matched to a gene. The CDR3 bases are TGCAGTGCTAGAGAATATTTGGTGGGACTAGCCGGGATTGAGAGCGGCACAGATACGCAGTATTTT. Amino acid sequence: CSAREYLVGLAGIESGTDTQYF.

The CDR3 spells CASSLGQRDVRGGYTF. As DNA, the CDR3 is TGTGCCAGCAGCTTGGGGCAGCGCGATGTGAGGGGTGGCTACACCTTC. The V gene is TRBV5-5, the J gene TRBJ1-2; D might be TRBD1 (5 bases). The CDR3 sequence is 16 residues long. The germline V gene encodes CDR1 SGHKS and CDR2 YYEKEE (reference sequence). Trimming removed 0 bases from V and 7 bases from J, with 19 bases in between.

V and J are TRBV7-2 and TRBJ2-2, with 10 bases aligning to TRBD2. The V gene's germline CDR1 is SGHTA and CDR2 FQGNSA. J lost 5 bases, V lost 6 bases, and 3 bases had no gene match. This CDR3 region has 14 residues. The CDR3 loop reads CASSIAGGTGELFF. In DNA, the CDR3 is TGTGCCAGCAGTATAGCGGGGGGAACCGGGGAGCTGTTTTTT.

The chain combines TRBV2 with TRBJ2-1, with 8 bases fitting TRBD2. The germline CDR1 and CDR2 sequences are SNHLY and FYNNEI. V dropped 1 base and J dropped 0; count of bases not matched to a gene: 11. There are 19 residues in the CDR3. The CDR3 region is CASSEGGLAAQSSYNEQFF. DNA for the CDR3: TGTGCCAGCAGTGAAGGTGGACTAGCCGCTCAGAGCTCCTACAATGAGCAGTTCTTC.

CDR3 nucleotides: TGTGCCACCAGTGATCCCCCCGGGACACCCGGCCCAGATACGCAGTATTTT. Its protein is CATSDPPGTPGPDTQYF. The chain joins TRBV24-1 to TRBJ2-3, with D perhaps matching TRBD1 (6 bases). CDR3 length equals 17 residues. Trimming left V 3 bases short and J 4 bases short, with 19 bases between. The germline V gene has CDR1 KGHDR and CDR2 SFDVKD.

This clonotype was seen a handful of times. This rearrangement joins TRBV7-2 to TRBJ2-2; 8 bases are a match to TRBD1. Trimming removed 5 bases from V and 6 bases from J; junction bases left unmatched: 8. The CDR3 runs 15 residues. Germline values: CDR1 SGHTA, CDR2 FQGNSA. For the CDR3, the DNA is TGTGCCAGCAGCCCCGGGACAGGATTGTCCGGGGAGCTGTTTTTT. It yields the protein CASSPGTGLSGELFF.

The chain combines TRBV9 with TRBJ2-3; a weak D match, TRBD2 (5 bases). The germline V and J ends were trimmed by 0 bases and 2 bases, with 10 bases remaining between them. The CDR3 totals 15 residues. Germline V gene data show CDR1 as SGDLS and CDR2 as YYNGEE. In DNA form, the CDR3 reads TGTGCCAGCAGCGTAGATGAGGGAGACACAGATACGCAGTATTTT. Translation gives CASSVDEGDTDTQYF.

The V gene is TRBV7-9, the J gene TRBJ1-2; perhaps TRBD1 as D (5 bases). V was shortened by 5 bases and J by 3 bases, with 13 bases between the two germline ends. Germline assignment: CDR1 SEHNR and CDR2 FQNEAQ (reference sequence). This CDR3 comprises 14 residues. The CDR3 DNA reads TGTGCCAGCAGCGTGAATCGGGGGGACTATGGCTACACCTTC. It codes for CASSVNRGDYGYTF.

The chain is built from TRBV3-1 and TRBJ2-5; no clear D gene. V lost 4 bases, J lost 5 bases, and 8 bases lay in between. CDR1 LGHDT and CDR2 YNNKEL come from the germline V gene (reference sequence). The CDR3 spans 12 residues. CDR3 region: CASSLFTETQYF. The CDR3, as DNA: TGTGCCAGCAGCCTATTTACTGAGACCCAGTACTTC.

This chain connects TRBV12-3 or TRBV12-4 to TRBJ2-7; no definite D call. The CDR3 extends over 14 amino acids. The V end was cut by 1 base, the J end by 3 bases, with 10 bases between. The CDR3 DNA reads TGTGCCAGCAGTTTAGGTGGAAGGGTCTACGAGCAGTACTTC. Its translation is CASSLGGRVYEQYF.

This clonotype was recorded a few times. V is TRBV20-1 and J is TRBJ2-2, with 8 bases identical to TRBD1. The junction had 5 bases not matched to a gene; V was cut back by 5 bases and J by 3 bases. CDR1 and CDR2 (germline): DFQATT, SNEGSKA (reference sequence). This CDR3 has 14 amino acids. CDR3 sequence: CSAAGGRYTGELFF. As DNA, the CDR3 is TGCAGTGCTGCAGGGGGCCGGTACACCGGGGAGCTGTTTTTT.

The sample holds many counts of this clonotype. The J gene is TRBJ2-7, the V gene TRBV7-9; possible D gene TRBD1, 6 bases. Trimming stripped 4 bases from V and 2 bases from J, with 9 bases between. The CDR3 has 13 residues. CDR1 SEHNR and CDR2 FQNEAQ come from the germline V gene (reference sequence). The CDR3 nucleotides are TGTGCCAGCAGCTCCCGGGACACCTACGAGCAGTACTTC. Amino acids: CASSSRDTYEQYF.

This clonotype came up a few times. V gene TRBV15 combines with J gene TRBJ2-4, with a possible D match to TRBD2 (7 bases). The CDR3 spans 16 residues. Germline loops: CDR1 LNHNV, CDR2 YYDKDF (reference sequence). Trimming removed 3 bases from V and 1 base from J, with 13 bases in between. The CDR3 region has the DNA TGTGCCACCAGCAGTGGGGGGGCCTCTGCCAAAAACATTCAGTACTTC. Protein sequence: CATSSGGASAKNIQYF.

CDR3 residues: CSARDLGGANVLTF. The CDR3 region has the DNA TGCAGTGCTAGAGATCTCGGTGGGGCCAACGTCCTGACTTTC. The chain has TRBV20-1 and TRBJ2-6; D ambiguous. CDR3 length: 14 residues. Trimming removed 0 bases from V and 3 bases from J, with 6 bases in between. CDR1 and CDR2 from the germline V gene are DFQATT and SNEGSKA (reference sequence).

The CDR3 nucleotides read TGTGCCAGCAGCCAAGATAAGGGGGGGTCCTACAATGAGCAGTTCTTC. This translates into CASSQDKGGSYNEQFF. The V call is TRBV4-2, the J call TRBJ2-1, with D possibly TRBD2 on 7 matching bases. Germline lookup yields CDR1 LGHNA and CDR2 YNFKEQ. Trimming removed 0 bases from V and 1 base from J, with 10 bases in between. The CDR3 length is 16 residues.

The chain recombines TRBV3-1 with TRBJ2-7, with a weak D call TRBD2 (6 bases). This CDR3 region has 14 residues. Germline V gene data show CDR1 as LGHDT and CDR2 as YNNKEL (reference sequence). Trimming took 1 base from V and 3 from J, leaving 10 bases between them. The CDR3 protein is CASSQVMGGYEQYF. Here the CDR3 DNA reads TGTGCCAGCAGCCAAGTTATGGGAGGCTACGAGCAGTACTTC.

In nucleotides, the CDR3 is TGTGCCAGCAGCCAGAGACAGGGCTCCTACGAGCAGTACTTC. It encodes CASSQRQGSYEQYF. The chain has TRBV3-1 and TRBJ2-7; 7 nucleotides align to TRBD1. Per germline, CDR1 LGHDT and CDR2 YNNKEL (reference sequence). V gave up 3 bases and J gave up 0 bases; unmatched junction bases: 2. The CDR3 has 14 residues.